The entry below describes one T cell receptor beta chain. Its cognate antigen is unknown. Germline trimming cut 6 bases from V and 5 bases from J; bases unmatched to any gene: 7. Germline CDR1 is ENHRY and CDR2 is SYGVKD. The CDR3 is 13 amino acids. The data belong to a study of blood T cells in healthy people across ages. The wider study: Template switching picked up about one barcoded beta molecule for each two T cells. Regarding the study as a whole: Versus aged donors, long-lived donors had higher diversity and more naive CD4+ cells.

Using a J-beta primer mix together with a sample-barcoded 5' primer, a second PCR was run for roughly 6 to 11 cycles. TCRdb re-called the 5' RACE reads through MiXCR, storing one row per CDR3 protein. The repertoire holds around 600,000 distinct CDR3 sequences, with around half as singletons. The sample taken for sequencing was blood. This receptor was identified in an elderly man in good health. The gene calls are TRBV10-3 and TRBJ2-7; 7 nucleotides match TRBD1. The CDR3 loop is CAIRLTGSDEQYF. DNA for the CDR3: TGTGCCATCAGGCTGACAGGGAGCGACGAGCAGTACTTC.